The 3 T cell receptor beta chains reported below all come from one sample, sequenced in a study of blood T cell repertoires in COVID-19. The data were produced by immunoSEQ multiplex PCR, yet TCRdb's version contains in-frame clones alone and is incomplete. The sample holds 250,000 to 300,000 clones; roughly 90% are singletons and the top ten take about 2%. Source material: PBMCs or T cells enriched from blood (not recorded which). The receptors here all came from a middle-aged woman with acute COVID-19.

This clone has just one count. The chain links TRBV12-3 or TRBV12-4 to TRBJ1-2, with D maybe TRBD1 (5 bases). The V gene lost 1 base and the J gene lost 8 bases, with 11 bases spanning the gap. The CDR3 spans 13 residues. The CDR3 here is CASSLGQSWGYTF. The CDR3 DNA is TGTGCCAGCAGTTTAGGACAGTCGTGGGGCTACACCTTC.

The chain employs TRBV7-8 and TRBJ1-5; D possibly corresponds to TRBD1 (5 bases). The CDR3 has 16 residues. V was cut by 4 bases and J by 5 bases, with 18 bases left in between. Germline V lookup: CDR1 SGHVS, CDR2 FQNEAQ. The CDR3 coding sequence is TGTGCCAGCAGCTCGATCGGGTTGGACACAGATCAGCCCCAGCATTTT. Its translation: CASSSIGLDTDQPQHF.

This chain links TRBV19 with TRBJ1-5; TRBD1 aligns across 9 bases. V was clipped by 9 bases and J by 0 bases; unmatched bases: 9. Germline lookup yields CDR1 LNHDA and CDR2 SQIVND (reference sequence). This CDR3 comprises 16 residues. This CDR3 is CASITGGAFSNQPQHF. The DNA of the CDR3 is TGTGCCAGCATAACAGGGGGCGCATTTAGCAATCAGCCCCAGCATTTT.